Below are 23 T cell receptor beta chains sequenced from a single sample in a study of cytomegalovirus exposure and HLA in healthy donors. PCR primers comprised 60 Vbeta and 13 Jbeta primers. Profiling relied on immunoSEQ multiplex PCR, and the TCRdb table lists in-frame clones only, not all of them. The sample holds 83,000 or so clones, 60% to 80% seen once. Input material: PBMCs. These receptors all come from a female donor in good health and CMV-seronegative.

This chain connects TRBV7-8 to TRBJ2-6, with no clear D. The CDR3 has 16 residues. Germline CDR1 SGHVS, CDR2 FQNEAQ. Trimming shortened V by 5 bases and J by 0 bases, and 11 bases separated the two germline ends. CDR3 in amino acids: CASSLHPSSGANVLTF. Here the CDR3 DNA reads TGTGCCAGCAGCCTCCACCCCAGCTCTGGGGCCAACGTCCTGACTTTC.

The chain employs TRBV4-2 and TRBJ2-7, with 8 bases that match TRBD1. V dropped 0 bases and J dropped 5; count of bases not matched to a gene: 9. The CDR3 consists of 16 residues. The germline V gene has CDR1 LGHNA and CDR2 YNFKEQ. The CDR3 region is CASSQDAGTGGNEQYF. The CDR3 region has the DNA TGTGCCAGCAGCCAAGACGCCGGGACAGGAGGTAACGAGCAGTACTTC.

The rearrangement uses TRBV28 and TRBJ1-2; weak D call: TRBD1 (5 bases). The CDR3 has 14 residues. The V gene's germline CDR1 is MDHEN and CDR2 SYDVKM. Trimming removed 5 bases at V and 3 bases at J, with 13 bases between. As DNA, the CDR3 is TGTGCCAGCAGTGCAGTCGGGGGACACTATGGCTACACCTTC. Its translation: CASSAVGGHYGYTF.

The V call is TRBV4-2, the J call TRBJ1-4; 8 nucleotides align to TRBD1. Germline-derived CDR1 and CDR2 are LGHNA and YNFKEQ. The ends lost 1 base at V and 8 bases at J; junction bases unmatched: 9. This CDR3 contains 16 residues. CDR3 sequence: CASSQGTQGAQEKLFF. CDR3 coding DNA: TGTGCCAGCAGCCAAGGGACGCAGGGGGCGCAAGAAAAACTGTTTTTT.

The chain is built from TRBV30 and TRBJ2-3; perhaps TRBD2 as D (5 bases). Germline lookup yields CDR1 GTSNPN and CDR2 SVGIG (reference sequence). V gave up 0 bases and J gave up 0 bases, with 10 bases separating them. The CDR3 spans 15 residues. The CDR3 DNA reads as TGTGCCTGGAGTGTTAACGAGCGGAGCACAGATACGCAGTATTTT. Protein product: CAWSVNERSTDTQYF.

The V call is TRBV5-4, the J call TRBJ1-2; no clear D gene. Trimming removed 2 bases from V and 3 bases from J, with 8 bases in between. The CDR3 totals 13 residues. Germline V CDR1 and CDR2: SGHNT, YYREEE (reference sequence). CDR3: CASSFRPDYGYTF. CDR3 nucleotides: TGTGCCAGCAGCTTTCGTCCTGACTATGGCTACACCTTC.

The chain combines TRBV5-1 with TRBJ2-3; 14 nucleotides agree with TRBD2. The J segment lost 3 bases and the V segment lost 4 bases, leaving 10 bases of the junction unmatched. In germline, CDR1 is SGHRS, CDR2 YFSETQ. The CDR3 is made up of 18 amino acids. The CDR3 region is CASSPIGTSGSGTDTQYF. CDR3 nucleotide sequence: TGCGCCAGCAGCCCGATTGGGACTAGCGGGAGTGGGACAGATACGCAGTATTTT. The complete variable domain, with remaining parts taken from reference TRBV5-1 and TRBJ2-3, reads KAGVTQTPRYLIKTRGQQVTLSCSPISGHRSVSWYQQTPGQGLQFLFEYFSETQRNKGNFPGRFSGRQFSNSRSEMNVSTLELGDSALYLCASSPIGTSGSGTDTQYFGPGTRLTVL.

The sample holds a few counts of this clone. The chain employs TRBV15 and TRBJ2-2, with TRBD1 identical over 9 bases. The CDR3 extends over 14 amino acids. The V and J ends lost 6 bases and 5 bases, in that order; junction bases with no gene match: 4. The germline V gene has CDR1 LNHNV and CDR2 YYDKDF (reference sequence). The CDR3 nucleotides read TGTGCCACCAGAGGGGACAGGGAGACCGGGGAGCTGTTTTTT. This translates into CATRGDRETGELFF. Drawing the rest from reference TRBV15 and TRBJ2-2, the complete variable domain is DAMVIQNPRYQVTQFGKPVTLSCSQTLNHNVMYWYQQKSSQAPKLLFHYYDKDFNNEADTPDNFQSRRPNTSFCFLDIRSPGLGDTAMYLCATRGDRETGELFFGEGSRLTVL.

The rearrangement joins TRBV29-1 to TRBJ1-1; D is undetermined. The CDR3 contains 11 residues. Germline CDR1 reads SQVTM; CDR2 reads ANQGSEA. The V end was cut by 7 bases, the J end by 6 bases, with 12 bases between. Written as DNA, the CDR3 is TGCAGCGGGGGAGGGAGCGCTGAAGCTTTCTTT. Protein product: CSGGGSAEAFF.

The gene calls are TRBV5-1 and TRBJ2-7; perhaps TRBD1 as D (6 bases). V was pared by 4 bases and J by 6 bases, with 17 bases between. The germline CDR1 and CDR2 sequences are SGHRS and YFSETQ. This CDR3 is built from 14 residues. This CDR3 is CASSRDQGPLEQYF. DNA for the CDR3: TGCGCCAGCAGCCGGGATCAGGGGCCCCTCGAGCAGTACTTC.

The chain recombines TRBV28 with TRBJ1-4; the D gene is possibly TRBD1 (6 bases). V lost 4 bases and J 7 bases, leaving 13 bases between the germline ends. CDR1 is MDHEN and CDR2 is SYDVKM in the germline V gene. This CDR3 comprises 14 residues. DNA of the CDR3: TGTGCCAGCAGTTCCGGGGGGCGCGGTGAAAAACTGTTTTTT. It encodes CASSSGGRGEKLFF.

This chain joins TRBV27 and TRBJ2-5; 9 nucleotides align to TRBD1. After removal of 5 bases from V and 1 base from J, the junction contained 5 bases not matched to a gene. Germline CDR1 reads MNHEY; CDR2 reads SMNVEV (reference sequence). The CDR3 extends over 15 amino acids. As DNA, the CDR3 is TGTGCCAGCAGTCGACAGGGGGGGCCCCAAGAGACCCAGTACTTC. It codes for CASSRQGGPQETQYF.

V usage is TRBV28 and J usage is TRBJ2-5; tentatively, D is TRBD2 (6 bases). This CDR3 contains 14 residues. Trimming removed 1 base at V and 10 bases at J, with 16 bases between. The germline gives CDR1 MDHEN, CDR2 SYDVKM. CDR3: CASSLSGLVGDQYF. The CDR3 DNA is TGTGCCAGCAGTTTATCGGGACTGGTCGGCGACCAGTACTTC.

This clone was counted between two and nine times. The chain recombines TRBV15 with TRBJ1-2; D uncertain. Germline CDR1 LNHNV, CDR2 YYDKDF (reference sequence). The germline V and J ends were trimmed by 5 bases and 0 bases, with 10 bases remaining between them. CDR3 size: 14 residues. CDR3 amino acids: CATSPHVANYGYTF. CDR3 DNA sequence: TGTGCCACCAGCCCCCACGTAGCTAACTATGGCTACACCTTC.

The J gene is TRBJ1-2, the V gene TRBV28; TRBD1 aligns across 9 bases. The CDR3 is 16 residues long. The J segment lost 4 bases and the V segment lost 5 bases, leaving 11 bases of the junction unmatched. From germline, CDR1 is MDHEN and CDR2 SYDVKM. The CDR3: CASSGGGTGIGYGYTF. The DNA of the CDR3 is TGTGCCAGCAGTGGGGGGGGGACAGGGATTGGCTATGGCTACACCTTC.

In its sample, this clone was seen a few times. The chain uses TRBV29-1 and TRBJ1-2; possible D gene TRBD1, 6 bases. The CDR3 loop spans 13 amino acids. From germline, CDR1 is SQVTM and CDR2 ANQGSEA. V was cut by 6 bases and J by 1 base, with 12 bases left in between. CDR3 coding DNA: TGCAGCGTCTCGGACAGCTTTAACTATGGCTACACCTTC. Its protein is CSVSDSFNYGYTF.

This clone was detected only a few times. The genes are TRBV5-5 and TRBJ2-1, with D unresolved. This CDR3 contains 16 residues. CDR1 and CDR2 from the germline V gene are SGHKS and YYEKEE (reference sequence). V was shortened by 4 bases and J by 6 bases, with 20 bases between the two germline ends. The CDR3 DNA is TGTGCCAGCAGCCGCTTGCAGAGCGTGATGGGCAATGAGCAGTTCTTC. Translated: CASSRLQSVMGNEQFF.

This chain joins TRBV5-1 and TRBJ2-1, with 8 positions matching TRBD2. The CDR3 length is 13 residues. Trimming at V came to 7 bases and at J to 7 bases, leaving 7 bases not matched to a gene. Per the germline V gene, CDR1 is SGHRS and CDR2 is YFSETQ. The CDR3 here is CASGRTSLNEQFF. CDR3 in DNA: TGCGCCAGCGGAAGGACTAGCTTAAATGAGCAGTTCTTC.

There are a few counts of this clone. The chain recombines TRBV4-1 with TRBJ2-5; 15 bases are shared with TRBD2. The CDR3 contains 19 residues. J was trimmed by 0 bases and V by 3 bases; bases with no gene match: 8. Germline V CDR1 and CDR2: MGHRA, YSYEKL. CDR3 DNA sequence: TGCGCCAGCAGCCATCCGGGACTAGCGGGGGGCCCGTACCAAGAGACCCAGTACTTC. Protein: CASSHPGLAGGPYQETQYF.

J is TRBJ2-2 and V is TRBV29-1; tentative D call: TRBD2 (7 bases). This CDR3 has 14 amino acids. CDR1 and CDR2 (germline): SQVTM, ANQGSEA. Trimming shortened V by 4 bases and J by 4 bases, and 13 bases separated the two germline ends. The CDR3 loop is CSVGGGGGTGELFF. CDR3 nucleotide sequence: TGCAGCGTTGGGGGAGGGGGTGGCACCGGGGAGCTGTTTTTT.

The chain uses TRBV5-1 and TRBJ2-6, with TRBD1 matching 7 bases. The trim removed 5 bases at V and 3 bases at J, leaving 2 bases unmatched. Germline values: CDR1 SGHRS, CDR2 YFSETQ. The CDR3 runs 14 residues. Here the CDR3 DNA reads TGCGCCAGCAGTACAGGGGATGGGGCCAACGTCCTGACTTTC. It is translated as CASSTGDGANVLTF.

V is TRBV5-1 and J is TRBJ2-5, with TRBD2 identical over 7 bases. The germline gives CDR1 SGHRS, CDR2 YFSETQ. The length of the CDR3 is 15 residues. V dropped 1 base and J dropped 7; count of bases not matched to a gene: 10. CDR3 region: CASSLFHGREGTQYF. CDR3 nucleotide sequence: TGCGCCAGCAGCTTGTTTCATGGCAGGGAGGGGACCCAGTACTTC.

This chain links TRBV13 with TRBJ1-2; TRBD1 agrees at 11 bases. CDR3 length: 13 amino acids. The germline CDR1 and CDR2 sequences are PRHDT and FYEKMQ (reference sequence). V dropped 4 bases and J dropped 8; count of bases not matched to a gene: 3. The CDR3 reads CASSSGQGGGYTF. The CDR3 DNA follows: TGTGCCAGCAGCTCGGGACAGGGGGGCGGCTACACCTTC.